The 9 T cell receptor beta chains below were found in one sample sequenced in a study of blood T cell repertoires in COVID-19. Profiling relied on immunoSEQ multiplex PCR, and the TCRdb table lists in-frame clones only, not all of them. The sample includes about 220,000 clones, 70% to 90% of them seen just once. The specimen sequenced was PBMCs or T cells enriched from blood (not recorded which). These receptors all stem from a woman in her thirties or forties with acute COVID-19.

This chain joins TRBV28 and TRBJ1-2; D is possibly TRBD1 (5 bases). V dropped 7 bases and J dropped 6 bases, with 15 bases sitting between them. There are 13 residues in the CDR3. Germline V gene sequence: CDR1 MDHEN, CDR2 SYDVKM. The CDR3 reads CASTPGEANGYTF. CDR3 sequence (DNA): TGTGCCAGCACCCCGGGGGAGGCTAATGGCTACACCTTC.

The V and J genes are TRBV6-6 and TRBJ1-1; D is possibly TRBD1 (6 bases). V lost 5 bases and J lost 4, with 17 bases in between. This CDR3 is 15 amino acids long. Per the germline V gene, CDR1 is MNHNY and CDR2 is SVGAGI (reference sequence). Written as DNA, the CDR3 is TGTGCCAGCAGTAATAGCAGGGGTTTCGCCACTGAAGCTTTCTTT. This codes for CASSNSRGFATEAFF.

The V gene is TRBV12-5, the J gene TRBJ1-1; D is ambiguous. Germline CDR1 is LGHNT and CDR2 is FRNRAP. Trimming removed 1 base from V and 0 bases from J, with 12 bases in between. The CDR3 is made up of 16 amino acids. The CDR3: CASGLDLAGLNTEAFF. CDR3 DNA: TGTGCTAGTGGTTTGGATCTCGCGGGGTTGAACACTGAAGCTTTCTTT.

The chain links TRBV6-2 or TRBV6-3 to TRBJ2-3; D possibly corresponds to TRBD2 (6 bases). The CDR3 runs to 17 residues. Germline V gene sequence: CDR1 MNHEY, CDR2 SVGEGT. Trimming took 6 bases from V and 2 from J, leaving 21 bases between them. CDR3 bases: TGTGCCAGCAGCCCGCCCCGACTAGGGACGGTCACAGATACGCAGTATTTT. Protein product: CASSPPRLGTVTDTQYF.

The rearrangement joins TRBV18 to TRBJ2-2, with 7 bases lining up with TRBD2. The CDR3 length is 19 residues. V shed 1 base and J 3 bases; nucleotides not matched to a gene: 14. Germline CDR1 KGHSH, CDR2 LQKENI. The CDR3 region has the DNA TGTGCCAGCTCACCACTACAGCGGGATGGTTCAGTAGACACCGGGGAGCTGTTTTTT. Translation gives CASSPLQRDGSVDTGELFF.

The chain uses TRBV6-5 and TRBJ1-6; D gene uncertain. The CDR3 is 14 amino acids. V was pared by 4 bases and J by 7 bases, with 11 bases between. Germline CDR1 reads MNHEY; CDR2 reads SVGAGI. As DNA, the CDR3 is TGTGCCAGCAGTTCGGGTACGGTCAATTCACCCCTCCACTTT. Its translation is CASSSGTVNSPLHF.

Many counts were recorded for this clone. The V call is TRBV7-3, the J call TRBJ2-2; possibly TRBD1 for D (5 bases). Trimming stripped 5 bases from V and 4 bases from J, with 14 bases between. CDR1 is SGHTA and CDR2 is FQGTGA in the germline V gene. The CDR3 loop spans 15 amino acids. The CDR3 DNA sequence: TGTGCCAGCAGCCCACAGGACGGCTCCACCGGGGAGCTGTTTTTT. It specifies CASSPQDGSTGELFF.

The rearrangement uses TRBV9 and TRBJ1-1; 8 bases are a match to TRBD1. The germline V gene has CDR1 SGDLS and CDR2 YYNGEE. V shed 0 bases and J 0 bases; nucleotides not matched to a gene: 7. This CDR3 spans 17 amino acids. The CDR3 nucleotides are TGTGCCAGCAGCGTAGAGGGTTGGACAGGGTTGAACACTGAAGCTTTCTTT. Amino acids: CASSVEGWTGLNTEAFF. Filled out from reference TRBV9 and TRBJ1-1, the complete variable domain reads DSGVTQTPKHLITATGQRVTLRCSPRSGDLSVYWYQQSLDQGLQFLIQYYNGEERAKGNILERFSAQQFPDLHSELNLSSLELGDSALYFCASSVEGWTGLNTEAFFGQGTRLTVV.

This chain connects TRBV15 to TRBJ1-1; D unclear. CDR1 and CDR2 from the germline V gene are LNHNV and YYDKDF (reference sequence). Trimming left V 0 bases short and J 2 bases short, with 10 bases between. The CDR3 runs to 15 residues. The CDR3: CATSRDSTPNTEAFF. CDR3 bases: TGTGCCACCAGCAGAGATTCAACACCCAACACTGAAGCTTTCTTT.